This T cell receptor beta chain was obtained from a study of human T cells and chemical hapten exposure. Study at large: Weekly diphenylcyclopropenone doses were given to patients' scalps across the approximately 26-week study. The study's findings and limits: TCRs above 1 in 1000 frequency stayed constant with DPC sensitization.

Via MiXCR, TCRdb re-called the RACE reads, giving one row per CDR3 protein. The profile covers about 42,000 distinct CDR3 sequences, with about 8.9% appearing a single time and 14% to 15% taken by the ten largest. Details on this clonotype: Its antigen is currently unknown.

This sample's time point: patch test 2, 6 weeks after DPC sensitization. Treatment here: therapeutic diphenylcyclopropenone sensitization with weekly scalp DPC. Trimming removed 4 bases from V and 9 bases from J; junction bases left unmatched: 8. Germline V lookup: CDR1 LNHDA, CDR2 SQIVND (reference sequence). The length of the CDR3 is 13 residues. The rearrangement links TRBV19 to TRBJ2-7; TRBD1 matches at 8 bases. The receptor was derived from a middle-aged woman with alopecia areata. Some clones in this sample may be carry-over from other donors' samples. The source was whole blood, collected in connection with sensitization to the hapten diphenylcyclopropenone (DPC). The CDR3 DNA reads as TGTGCCAGTAGTACTACAGGGGGAGTTGTGCAGTACTTC. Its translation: CASSTTGGVVQYF.